The present entry profiles one TCR beta chain with its context. Its specificity is unknown. This could be a read error, since a much larger clone is one nucleotide away. This sample is drawn from a study of T cells in Graves' hyperthyroidism and ophthalmopathy. Across the study: Peripheral blood was obtained at initial diagnosis, preceding any treatment. Whole-study results and caveats: Most thyroid clonotypes that were expanded above 0.001 also turned up in blood. Before onset, by a median of around six months, the model predicted ophthalmopathy.

Researchers took RNA transcripts and amplified the TCR beta CDR3 regions from them. With the HTBI primer set, the TCR CDR3 went through a first round of RT-PCR. TCRdb re-called the multiplex PCR reads through MiXCR, storing one row per CDR3 protein. Of about 740,000 distinct CDR3 sequences listed, 11% to 15% are singletons. On the basis of clinical symptoms, serum thyroxine and TRAb, thyroid ultrasound and orbital computed tomography, diagnoses were made. CDR3 length: 13 residues. Germline CDR1 reads SNHLY; CDR2 reads FYNNEI. The chain combines TRBV2 with TRBJ2-5; 7 nucleotides line up with TRBD2. Sequences were obtained from blood. The sequence was obtained from a young woman with Graves' hyperthyroidism. The chain's CDR3 is CASSGLAQETQHF. As DNA, the CDR3 is TGTGCCAGCAGTGGACTAGCTCAAGAGACCCAGCACTTC.